The following is a T cell receptor (beta chain) sequence with its context. What it binds is unknown. Sequencing of each sample assayed 75,000 to 100,000 TCR templates. Data came from immunoSEQ multiplex PCR; TCRdb stores just in-frame clones and leaves some out. The profile shows 70,000 to 95,000 clones, approximately 90% of them singletons. There are 13 residues in the CDR3. The source of the sample is a study of siplizumab effects on memory and regulatory T cells. Study-wide points: Roughly 75-95% of dividing CD4+ or CD8+ clones were without an attributable naive or memory phenotype. Proof of suppressive function in proliferating Tregs from siplizumab cultures was not established. Versus 25% to 30% in controls, the mappable alloreactive CD4+ clones averaged approximately 69% Treg-derived with siplizumab.

This receptor was identified in a human donor in good health. The chain carries TRBV21-1 and TRBJ2-7; the D segment call TRBD1 is taken from the table without a DNA check. TRBV21-1 is designated a pseudogene. The sequencing input was CD4+ T cells sorted from blood. CDR3 protein: CASSSMWTGGQYF. In nucleotides, the CDR3 is TGTGCCAGCAGCTCGATGTGGACAGGAGGGCAGTACTTC.